The entry below describes one TCR beta chain. This sample is drawn from a study of blood T cell repertoires in COVID-19. Overall study: Samples taken during acute and convalescent COVID-19 were collected in the United States, Italy and Spain. PBMCs, B-cell-depleted T cells, or T cells were the source of the cDNA or gDNA that made up the material.

Original data processing: It was from reference gene primer amplification that nucleated cell counts were estimated. TCRdb's copy holds only in-frame clones and misses some; the assay was immunoSEQ multiplex PCR. V and J calls and clone size are copied from that table; D and trimming were computed from the DNA. Among about 76,000 clones, 65% to 90% were seen once, and the ten largest hold roughly 43%. The length of the CDR3 is 13 residues. From germline, CDR1 is MNHEY and CDR2 SVGEGT. The ends were cut back, 2 bases at V and 6 bases at J, with 10 bases in the middle. This chain joins TRBV6-2 or TRBV6-3 and TRBJ1-2, with a weak D call TRBD1 (6 bases). This TCR came from a man aged 80 or over with acute or convalescent COVID-19. Sequencing input: peripheral blood. CDR3: CASSYGAGDGYTF. In nucleotides, the CDR3 is TGTGCCAGCAGTTACGGGGCAGGGGATGGCTACACCTTC.